This record concerns one TCR beta chain sequence. Its cognate antigen is unknown. TCRdb reworked the 5' RACE reads into one entry per CDR3 protein, no DNA. The sample spans a few hundred thousand distinct CDR3 sequences; the ten largest clones claim approximately 0.39%. CDR1 is SGHTA, CDR2 FQGTGA, per germline. The CDR3 consists of 18 residues. The data are from a study of T cells expressing NK-cell markers. Turning to the study itself: Beta-chain profiling covered CD3+CD56+NKG2C+, CD3+CD56+NKG2C- and CD3+CD56-NKG2C+ sorted subsets. Overall study findings and caveats: It was still unclear whether expanded NKG2C+ T cell clones were HCMV specific.

This TCR was sampled from a man between 18 and 29 years old in good health. Sequenced: blood T cells: a sorted CD56 or NKG2C T cell subset, CD4+ or CD8+ T cells, or bulk PBMC T cells (not recorded which). The genes are TRBV7-3 and TRBJ2-2; with no DNA, the TCRdb D assignment of TRBD2 cannot be verified. CDR3 sequence: CASSPGTSGRWNTGELFF.